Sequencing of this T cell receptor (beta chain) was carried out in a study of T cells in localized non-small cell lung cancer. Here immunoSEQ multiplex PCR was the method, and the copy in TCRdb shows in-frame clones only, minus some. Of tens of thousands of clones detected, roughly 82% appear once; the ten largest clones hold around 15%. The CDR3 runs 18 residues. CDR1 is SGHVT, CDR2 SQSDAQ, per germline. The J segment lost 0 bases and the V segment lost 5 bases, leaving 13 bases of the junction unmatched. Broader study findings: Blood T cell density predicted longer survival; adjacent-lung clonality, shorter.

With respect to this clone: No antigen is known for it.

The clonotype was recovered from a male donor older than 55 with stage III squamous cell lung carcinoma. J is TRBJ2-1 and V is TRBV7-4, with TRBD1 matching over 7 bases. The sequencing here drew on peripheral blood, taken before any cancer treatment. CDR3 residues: CASSPSTRGGVSYNEQFF. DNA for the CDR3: TGTGCCAGCAGCCCCTCCACACGAGGGGGCGTCTCCTACAATGAGCAGTTCTTC.